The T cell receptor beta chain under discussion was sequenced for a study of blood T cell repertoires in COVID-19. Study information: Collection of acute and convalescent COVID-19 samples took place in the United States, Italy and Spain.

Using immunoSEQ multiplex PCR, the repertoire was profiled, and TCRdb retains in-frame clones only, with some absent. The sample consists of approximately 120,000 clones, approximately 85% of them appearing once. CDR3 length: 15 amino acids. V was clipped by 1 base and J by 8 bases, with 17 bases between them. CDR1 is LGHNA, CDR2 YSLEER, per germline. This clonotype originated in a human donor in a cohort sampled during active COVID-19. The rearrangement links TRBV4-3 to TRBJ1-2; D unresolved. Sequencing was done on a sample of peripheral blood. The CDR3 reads CASSQVNIIGEGYTF. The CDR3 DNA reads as TGCGCCAGCAGCCAAGTCAACATAATAGGAGAGGGCTACACCTTC.